The 11 T cell receptor beta chains below were found in one sample sequenced in a study of blood T cell repertoires in COVID-19. The repertoire was sequenced with immunoSEQ multiplex PCR; TCRdb's copy has only in-frame clones and lacks some. The sample consists of about 120,000 clones, approximately 80% of them appearing once. The sample consisted of peripheral blood. Receptors originate from a woman older than 75 with acute or convalescent COVID-19.

J is TRBJ2-5 and V is TRBV24-1; 9 bases fit TRBD2. The CDR3 covers 15 residues. Germline CDR1 reads KGHDR; CDR2 reads SFDVKD. V shed 3 bases, J shed 5 bases, and the junction held 6 bases outside the gene matches. CDR3 coding DNA: TGTGCCACCAGTGATCCAATAGCGGGGGTGGAGACCCAGTACTTC. The encoded protein is CATSDPIAGVETQYF.

The chain links TRBV28 to TRBJ1-2; D is perhaps TRBD1 (5 bases). With 2 bases removed from V and 8 bases from J, the gap between germline ends came to 12 bases. The CDR3 totals 13 residues. Germline assignment: CDR1 MDHEN and CDR2 SYDVKM. CDR3 in amino acids: CASSLGAGRGYTF. The CDR3, as DNA: TGTGCCAGCAGTTTAGGAGCAGGGCGAGGCTACACCTTC.

The chain has TRBV7-6 and TRBJ1-5; unclear D gene. Trimming cost V 5 bases and J 3 bases, with 17 bases left between them. Germline V CDR1 and CDR2: SGHVS, FNYEAQ. CDR3 length: 16 amino acids. The CDR3 spells CASSPRPTNFNQPQHF. CDR3 sequence (DNA): TGTGCCAGCAGCCCCCGACCGACTAACTTCAATCAGCCCCAGCATTTT.

The chain links TRBV6-2 or TRBV6-3 to TRBJ1-1, with TRBD1 matching 8 bases. Germline lookup yields CDR1 MNHEY and CDR2 SVGEGT. V lost 5 bases to trimming and J lost 0 bases; unmatched junction nucleotides: 8. This CDR3 spans 16 amino acids. CDR3 amino acids: CASSDGQGLMNTEAFF. The CDR3 nucleotides are TGTGCCAGCAGTGACGGACAGGGCCTGATGAACACTGAAGCTTTCTTT.

This rearrangement joins TRBV6-5 to TRBJ1-6; no firm D call. This CDR3 is 12 amino acids long. V was trimmed by 2 bases and J by 14 bases, leaving 10 bases between them. Germline CDR1 and CDR2: MNHEY and SVGAGI. The CDR3 region is CASSYPGATLHF. The CDR3, as DNA: TGTGCCAGCAGTTACCCAGGCGCAACCCTCCACTTT.

This chain uses TRBV7-3 with TRBJ2-1; 7 nucleotides align to TRBD2. The germline V gene has CDR1 SGHTA and CDR2 FQGTGA. The CDR3 consists of 13 residues. V lost 0 bases, J lost 13 bases, and 6 bases stayed unmatched. CDR3 sequence: CASSLTGGLLQFF. In nucleotides, the CDR3 is TGTGCCAGCAGCTTAACCGGGGGACTACTACAGTTCTTC.

This rearrangement joins TRBV5-1 to TRBJ1-1; 7 nucleotides agree with TRBD1. This CDR3 spans 13 amino acids. From germline, CDR1 is SGHRS and CDR2 YFSETQ. After removal of 3 bases from V and 7 bases from J, the junction contained 6 bases not matched to a gene. Written as DNA, the CDR3 is TGCGCCAGCAGCTCTCGGACAGGCTATGAAGCTTTCTTT. The encoded protein is CASSSRTGYEAFF.

The chain recombines TRBV7-9 with TRBJ2-5; D gene unclear. The CDR3 consists of 14 residues. V lost 3 bases to trimming and J lost 7 bases, with 15 bases between them. Germline CDR1 SEHNR, CDR2 FQNEAQ (reference sequence). CDR3 bases: TGTGCCAGCAGCTTCCTCCCCCCATCGGGGACCCAGTACTTC. This codes for CASSFLPPSGTQYF.

This clone was detected only a few times. V is TRBV7-2 and J is TRBJ2-3, with 10 bases identical to TRBD2. J lost 0 bases, V lost 6 bases, and 6 bases had no gene match. The germline V gene encodes CDR1 SGHTA and CDR2 FQGNSA. The CDR3 is made up of 16 amino acids. CDR3 bases: TGTGCCAGCAGGACAGCGGGAGGGCTAAGCACAGATACGCAGTATTTT. This sequence encodes CASRTAGGLSTDTQYF.

With regard to this clone: At one boundary the junction diverges from the germline segment, which might be a read error. The rearrangement uses TRBV7-2 and TRBJ1-2; 7 bases fit TRBD1. CDR1 is SGHTA, CDR2 FQGNSA, per germline. The CDR3 consists of 14 residues. The CDR3 reads CASSTSGTADYRGF. CDR3 bases: TGTGCCAGCAGCACTTCCGGGACAGCTGATTATCGGGGCTTC.

J is TRBJ2-3 and V is TRBV29-1; perhaps TRBD2 as D (6 bases). The CDR3 runs to 11 residues. Trimming took off 5 bases at V and 5 bases at J, with 8 bases between the two ends. Germline V lookup: CDR1 SQVTM, CDR2 ANQGSEA. The DNA of the CDR3 is TGCAGCGTTCTTAGCGGAGATACGCAGTATTTT. Its protein product is CSVLSGDTQYF.